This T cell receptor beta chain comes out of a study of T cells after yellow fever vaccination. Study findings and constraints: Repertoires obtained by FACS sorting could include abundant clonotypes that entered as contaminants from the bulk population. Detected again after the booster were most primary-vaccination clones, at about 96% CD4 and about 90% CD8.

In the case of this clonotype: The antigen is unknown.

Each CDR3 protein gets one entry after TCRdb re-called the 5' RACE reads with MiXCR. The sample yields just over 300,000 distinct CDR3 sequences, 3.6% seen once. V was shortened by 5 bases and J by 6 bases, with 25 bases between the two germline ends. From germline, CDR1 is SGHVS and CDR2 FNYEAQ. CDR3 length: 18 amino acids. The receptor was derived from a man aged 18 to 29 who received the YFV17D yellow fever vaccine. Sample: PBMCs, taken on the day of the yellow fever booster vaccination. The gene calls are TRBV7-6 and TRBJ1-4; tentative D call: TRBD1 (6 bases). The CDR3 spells CASSLSLEDTGRDEKLFF. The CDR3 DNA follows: TGTGCCAGCAGCCTATCCTTGGAGGATACAGGGAGGGATGAAAAACTGTTTTTT.